One T cell receptor (beta chain) is described in this entry. These data originate in a study of blood T cell repertoires in COVID-19. Clones were sequenced by immunoSEQ multiplex PCR, and TCRdb holds only the in-frame ones, with some missing. The sample carries over 100,000 clones, nearly 70% recorded once. Trimming took off 6 bases at V and 4 bases at J, with 12 bases between the two ends. CDR1 is MNHEY, CDR2 SMNVEV, per germline (reference sequence). The CDR3 extends over 13 amino acids. The clonotype comes from a woman in her seventies with acute or convalescent COVID-19. The specimen was peripheral blood. The rearrangement joins TRBV27 to TRBJ1-2; D ambiguous. DNA of the CDR3: TGTGCCAGCAGCCCCGGGGTCCCCTATGGCTACACCTTC. This sequence encodes CASSPGVPYGYTF.